This is a list of T cell receptor beta chains from one sample in a study of shared clonotypes between healthy human individuals. Sequencing was performed with immunoSEQ multiplex PCR; in TCRdb, only in-frame clones are kept and a portion is missing. Among around 2.5 million clones listed, more than 85% were seen once. The sample comprised naive CD4+ T cells from PBMCs. The origin of the receptors is a man aged 18 to 30 in good health. Some clones in this sample may be carry-over from other donors' samples. CDR3s include the opening cysteine and the closing phenylalanine or tryptophan. Fields, in order: J gene, D gene, clone size, V gene, CDR3 DNA, CDR3 protein. A D gene is named only where the DNA matches it firmly. Size is omitted from some rows. Given values are once, few, many or a class for expanded clones.

j_gene: TRBJ1-1; d_gene: NA; abundance: NA; v_gene: TRBV4-1; CDR3nt: TGCGCCAGCAGCCAAGACCAGGAAAGAAAGACTGAAGCTTTCTTT; CDR3aa: CASSQDQERKTEAFF
j_gene: TRBJ2-3; d_gene: NA; abundance: NA; v_gene: TRBV25-1; CDR3nt: TGTGCCAGCAGTGAATTGGGCGGAGGCACAGATACGCAGTATTTT; CDR3aa: CASSELGGGTDTQYF
j_gene: TRBJ1-4; d_gene: NA; abundance: NA; v_gene: TRBV5-4; CDR3nt: TGTGCCAGCAGCCCTAGCCCCCCAGGGCTGCTTGGTGAAAAACTGTTTTTT; CDR3aa: CASSPSPPGLLGEKLFF
j_gene: TRBJ1-2; d_gene: NA; abundance: NA; v_gene: TRBV11-2; CDR3nt: TGTGCCAGCAGCACTGGGCCGTTGTATGGCTACACCTTC; CDR3aa: CASSTGPLYGYTF
j_gene: TRBJ1-5; d_gene: TRBD1; abundance: NA; v_gene: TRBV19; CDR3nt: TGTGCCAGTAGTCTAAGGACAGGGGGCTTCTTTGGCCAGCCCCAGCATTTT; CDR3aa: CASSLRTGGFFGQPQHF
j_gene: TRBJ1-2; d_gene: TRBD1; abundance: NA; v_gene: TRBV27; CDR3nt: TGTGCCAGCAGTTTTTACAGGGGGTATGGCTACACCTTC; CDR3aa: CASSFYRGYGYTF
j_gene: TRBJ2-7; d_gene: NA; abundance: once; v_gene: TRBV7-5; CDR3nt: TGTGCCAACCACGAGCAGTACTTC; CDR3aa: CANHEQYF
j_gene: TRBJ1-2; d_gene: NA; abundance: NA; v_gene: TRBV19; CDR3nt: TGTGCCAGTAGCTCCTCCAGGGGATCATATGGCTACACCTTC; CDR3aa: CASSSSRGSYGYTF
j_gene: TRBJ2-6; d_gene: TRBD1; abundance: NA; v_gene: TRBV10-3; CDR3nt: TGTGCCATCAGTAGGGGGGACAGGGGAGGTGGGGCCAACGTCCTGACTTTC; CDR3aa: CAISRGDRGGGANVLTF
j_gene: TRBJ1-1; d_gene: NA; abundance: NA; v_gene: TRBV9; CDR3nt: TGTGCCAGCAGCGTATCGGGGACACCATCTTACACTGAAGCTTTCTTT; CDR3aa: CASSVSGTPSYTEAFF
j_gene: TRBJ1-3; d_gene: NA; abundance: NA; v_gene: TRBV7-3; CDR3nt: TGTGCCAGCAGCCTGGTACCGCCGAGCTCTGGAAACACCATATATTTT; CDR3aa: CASSLVPPSSGNTIYF
j_gene: TRBJ2-4; d_gene: NA; abundance: NA; v_gene: TRBV7-9; CDR3nt: TGTGCCAGCAGCTTAGCCCGGGACCTAGCCAAAAACATTCAGTACTTC; CDR3aa: CASSLARDLAKNIQYF
j_gene: TRBJ2-7; d_gene: TRBD2; abundance: once; v_gene: TRBV14; CDR3nt: TGTGCCAGCGCCGCGATTTGGGGGGGTATCTACGAGCAGTACTTC; CDR3aa: CASAAIWGGIYEQYF
j_gene: TRBJ2-7; d_gene: NA; abundance: NA; v_gene: TRBV28; CDR3nt: TGTGCCAGCAGTTCCCATGGGAGAGAAGAGCAGTACTTC; CDR3aa: CASSSHGREEQYF
j_gene: TRBJ2-1; d_gene: TRBD1; abundance: NA; v_gene: TRBV2; CDR3nt: TGTGCCAGCAGTGCCCAGGGGGTTTGGAATGAGCAGTTCTTC; CDR3aa: CASSAQGVWNEQFF
j_gene: TRBJ1-2; d_gene: NA; abundance: NA; v_gene: TRBV5-1; CDR3nt: TGCGCCAGCAGCTTGTCGAGGCTGGATGGCTACACCTTC; CDR3aa: CASSLSRLDGYTF
j_gene: TRBJ2-7; d_gene: NA; abundance: NA; v_gene: TRBV7-9; CDR3nt: TGTGCCAGCAGCCCCCCGGGGGGCCGCTACGAGCAGTACTTC; CDR3aa: CASSPPGGRYEQYF
j_gene: TRBJ1-4; d_gene: TRBD1; abundance: NA; v_gene: TRBV5-1; CDR3nt: TGCGCCAGCAGCCCGGACAGGGTAAGGGATTGGTCTAATGAAAAACTGTTTTTT; CDR3aa: CASSPDRVRDWSNEKLFF
j_gene: TRBJ2-2; d_gene: NA; abundance: NA; v_gene: TRBV5-1; CDR3nt: TGCGCCAGCAACCCCACGGCGGGAAAGACCGGGGAGCTGTTTTTT; CDR3aa: CASNPTAGKTGELFF
j_gene: TRBJ2-3; d_gene: TRBD2; abundance: NA; v_gene: TRBV4-2; CDR3nt: TGTGCCAGCAGACGAATAGCGGGAGAGAGGGATACGCAGTATTTT; CDR3aa: CASRRIAGERDTQYF
j_gene: TRBJ1-2; d_gene: TRBD1; abundance: NA; v_gene: TRBV7-8; CDR3nt: TGTGCCAGCAGCCCGATAACAGGGGTCCTTTCTGGCTACACCTTC; CDR3aa: CASSPITGVLSGYTF
j_gene: TRBJ2-7; d_gene: TRBD1; abundance: NA; v_gene: TRBV7-6; CDR3nt: TGTGCCAGCAGCTCCGACAGGGGTGGCGAGCAGTACTTC; CDR3aa: CASSSDRGGEQYF
j_gene: TRBJ2-2; d_gene: NA; abundance: NA; v_gene: TRBV18; CDR3nt: TGTGCCAGCTCACGAGCCTCAGGGGCGAACACCGGGGAGCTGTTTTTT; CDR3aa: CASSRASGANTGELFF
j_gene: TRBJ2-7; d_gene: NA; abundance: NA; v_gene: TRBV6-6; CDR3nt: TGTGCCAGCAGTTCCATGGGAACAGAGCCGCCCTACGAGCAGTACTTC; CDR3aa: CASSSMGTEPPYEQYF
j_gene: TRBJ2-1; d_gene: NA; abundance: NA; v_gene: TRBV7-9; CDR3nt: TGTGCCAGCAGCTTACTAGGGTCCTACAATGAGCAGTTCTTC; CDR3aa: CASSLLGSYNEQFF
j_gene: TRBJ2-2; d_gene: NA; abundance: NA; v_gene: TRBV18; CDR3nt: TGTGCCAGCTCACCTTGGGACCGTTCGAACACCGGGGAGCTGTTTTTT; CDR3aa: CASSPWDRSNTGELFF
j_gene: TRBJ2-3; d_gene: NA; abundance: NA; v_gene: TRBV28; CDR3nt: TGTGCCAGCAGCCCAAGCGGAACTAGCACAGATACGCAGTATTTT; CDR3aa: CASSPSGTSTDTQYF
j_gene: TRBJ2-2; d_gene: NA; abundance: NA; v_gene: TRBV2; CDR3nt: TGTGCCAGCAGTTGGGAGAACACCGGGGAGCTGTTTTTT; CDR3aa: CASSWENTGELFF
j_gene: TRBJ1-2; d_gene: NA; abundance: NA; v_gene: TRBV7-6; CDR3nt: TGTGCCAGCAGCCGAGAGGGCGGGACGCCAACTTATGGCTACACCTTC; CDR3aa: CASSREGGTPTYGYTF
j_gene: TRBJ2-1; d_gene: TRBD2; abundance: NA; v_gene: TRBV9; CDR3nt: TGTGCCAGCAGCGTGGCGGGAGGGCTCGGGAATGAGCAGTTCTTC; CDR3aa: CASSVAGGLGNEQFF
j_gene: TRBJ1-1; d_gene: TRBD1; abundance: few; v_gene: TRBV25-1; CDR3nt: TGTGCCAGCAGTCCCTTCAGGGGGGACACTGAAGCTTTCTTT; CDR3aa: CASSPFRGDTEAFF
j_gene: TRBJ2-5; d_gene: TRBD1; abundance: NA; v_gene: TRBV28; CDR3nt: TGTGCCAGCAGTCGGACAGGGGAAGAGACCCAGTACTTC; CDR3aa: CASSRTGEETQYF
j_gene: TRBJ2-5; d_gene: NA; abundance: NA; v_gene: TRBV5-1; CDR3nt: TGCGCCAGCAGCTTGGAGCAGGCCCAGTGGGAGACCCAGTACTTC; CDR3aa: CASSLEQAQWETQYF
j_gene: TRBJ2-1; d_gene: TRBD2; abundance: NA; v_gene: TRBV7-8; CDR3nt: TGTGCCAGCAGCTTAGTGGAGCGGGGGAGGAGGTTTGGTGAGCAGTTCTTC; CDR3aa: CASSLVERGRRFGEQFF
j_gene: TRBJ1-4; d_gene: TRBD1; abundance: NA; v_gene: TRBV28; CDR3nt: TGTGCCAGCAGGTGGGGGACAGGGGCCAATGAAAAACTGTTTTTT; CDR3aa: CASRWGTGANEKLFF
j_gene: TRBJ1-5; d_gene: NA; abundance: NA; v_gene: TRBV6-1; CDR3nt: TGTGCCAGCAGTGAAGCCCCCTCGAGCAATCAGCCCCAGCATTTT; CDR3aa: CASSEAPSSNQPQHF
j_gene: TRBJ2-5; d_gene: NA; abundance: NA; v_gene: TRBV28; CDR3nt: TGTGCCAGCAGTTCCGACCCGGGGCCGACGGAGTACTTC; CDR3aa: CASSSDPGPTEYF
j_gene: TRBJ1-1; d_gene: TRBD1; abundance: NA; v_gene: TRBV12-5; CDR3nt: TGTGCTAGTGGTACGCCGGACAGGGCGCACCCAGCTTTCTTT; CDR3aa: CASGTPDRAHPAFF
j_gene: TRBJ2-3; d_gene: NA; abundance: NA; v_gene: TRBV5-1; CDR3nt: TGCGCCAGCAGCTTTCTGGATACGCAGTATTTT; CDR3aa: CASSFLDTQYF
j_gene: TRBJ2-7; d_gene: NA; abundance: NA; v_gene: TRBV27; CDR3nt: TGTGCCAGCAGTTTATCGAAATTGTTAGGGACCTACGAGCAGTACTTC; CDR3aa: CASSLSKLLGTYEQYF
j_gene: TRBJ1-1; d_gene: NA; abundance: once; v_gene: TRBV19; CDR3nt: TGTGCCAGCACACCGTGGGCGAACACTGAAGCTTTCTTT; CDR3aa: CASTPWANTEAFF
j_gene: TRBJ2-1; d_gene: TRBD2; abundance: NA; v_gene: TRBV9; CDR3nt: TGTGCCAGCAGCGTCTCTCTAGCGGAGTTCTACAATGAGCAGTTCTTC; CDR3aa: CASSVSLAEFYNEQFF
j_gene: TRBJ2-6; d_gene: TRBD1; abundance: NA; v_gene: TRBV5-1; CDR3nt: TGCGCCAGCAGCTGGCCGGGACAGGGGGATCCTGGGGCCAACGTCCTGACTTTC; CDR3aa: CASSWPGQGDPGANVLTF
j_gene: TRBJ2-7; d_gene: TRBD1; abundance: NA; v_gene: TRBV9; CDR3nt: TGTGCCAGCAGCGTAGAACAGGGGGCTCCGTACGAGCAGTACTTC; CDR3aa: CASSVEQGAPYEQYF
j_gene: TRBJ1-3; d_gene: NA; abundance: NA; v_gene: TRBV9; CDR3nt: TGTGCCAGCAGCCCCCAGGGGAGGGAGAGTGGAAACACCATATATTTT; CDR3aa: CASSPQGRESGNTIYF
j_gene: TRBJ2-7; d_gene: TRBD1; abundance: NA; v_gene: TRBV28; CDR3nt: TGTGCCAGCAGTTTATGGCGACAGGGCCCTTCCTACGAGCAGTACTTC; CDR3aa: CASSLWRQGPSYEQYF
j_gene: TRBJ2-2; d_gene: NA; abundance: NA; v_gene: TRBV7-9; CDR3nt: TGTGCCAGCAGCTTGTGGCTAGACACCGGGGAGCTGTTTTTT; CDR3aa: CASSLWLDTGELFF
j_gene: TRBJ1-1; d_gene: NA; abundance: NA; v_gene: TRBV6-6; CDR3nt: TGTGCCAGCAGTTACTCGGTCAACACTGAAGCTTTCTTT; CDR3aa: CASSYSVNTEAFF
j_gene: TRBJ2-1; d_gene: TRBD2; abundance: NA; v_gene: TRBV7-9; CDR3nt: TGTGCCAGCAGGTCGACTAGCGGGATCTACAATGAGCAGTTCTTC; CDR3aa: CASRSTSGIYNEQFF
j_gene: TRBJ2-5; d_gene: TRBD1; abundance: NA; v_gene: TRBV30; CDR3nt: TGTGCCTGGAGTGGGGACAGAAAAGAGACCCAGTACTTC; CDR3aa: CAWSGDRKETQYF
j_gene: TRBJ2-7; d_gene: TRBD2; abundance: NA; v_gene: TRBV7-2; CDR3nt: TGTGCCAGCAGCTTAGAGCTAGCGGGGGCCTACGAGCAGTACTTC; CDR3aa: CASSLELAGAYEQYF
j_gene: TRBJ2-1; d_gene: NA; abundance: NA; v_gene: TRBV7-3; CDR3nt: TGTGCCAGCAGCTTAACTATCAATGAGCAGTTCTTC; CDR3aa: CASSLTINEQFF
j_gene: TRBJ1-1; d_gene: TRBD1; abundance: NA; v_gene: TRBV15; CDR3nt: TGTGCCACCAGCAGCGAACAGGGGGCAAGGAACACTGAAGCTTTCTTT; CDR3aa: CATSSEQGARNTEAFF
j_gene: TRBJ2-5; d_gene: TRBD1; abundance: NA; v_gene: TRBV2; CDR3nt: TGTGCCACCCAGGGGGCGGTGGAGACCCAGTACTTC; CDR3aa: CATQGAVETQYF
j_gene: TRBJ2-5; d_gene: TRBD2; abundance: NA; v_gene: TRBV5-4; CDR3nt: TGTGCCAGCAGCTTGGTCGGGGGGGAGACCCAGTACTTC; CDR3aa: CASSLVGGETQYF
j_gene: TRBJ1-1; d_gene: NA; abundance: NA; v_gene: TRBV5-4; CDR3nt: TGTGCCAGCAGCTTGATAGGGGAGGTGAACACTGAAGCTTTCTTT; CDR3aa: CASSLIGEVNTEAFF
j_gene: TRBJ1-5; d_gene: NA; abundance: NA; v_gene: TRBV27; CDR3nt: TGTGCCAGCAGTCCTCTCCAGAGGGGCAGCAATCAGCCCCAGCATTTT; CDR3aa: CASSPLQRGSNQPQHF
j_gene: TRBJ2-1; d_gene: NA; abundance: NA; v_gene: TRBV28; CDR3nt: TGTGCCAGTCTTTCAGGGGCGGGGACCTCCTACAATGAGCAGTTCTTC; CDR3aa: CASLSGAGTSYNEQFF
j_gene: TRBJ2-5; d_gene: NA; abundance: NA; v_gene: TRBV14; CDR3nt: TGTGCCAGCAGCCCTCGCAGGGGCGTGGAGACCCAGTACTTC; CDR3aa: CASSPRRGVETQYF
j_gene: TRBJ2-7; d_gene: TRBD1; abundance: once; v_gene: TRBV27; CDR3nt: TGTGCCACCCGCGAGCGACAGGGGCATAACGAGCAGTACTTC; CDR3aa: CATRERQGHNEQYF